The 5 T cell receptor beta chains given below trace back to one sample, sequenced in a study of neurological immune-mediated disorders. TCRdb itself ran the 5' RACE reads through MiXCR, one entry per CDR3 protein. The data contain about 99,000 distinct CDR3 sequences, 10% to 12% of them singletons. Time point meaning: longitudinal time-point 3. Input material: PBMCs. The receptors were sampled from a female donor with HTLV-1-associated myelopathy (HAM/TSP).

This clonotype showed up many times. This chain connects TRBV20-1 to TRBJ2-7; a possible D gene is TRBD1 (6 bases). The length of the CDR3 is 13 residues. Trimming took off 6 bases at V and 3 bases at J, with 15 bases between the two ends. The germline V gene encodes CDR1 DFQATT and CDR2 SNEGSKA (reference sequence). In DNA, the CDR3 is TGCAGTGCAACAGGGCATCGGGACTACGAGCAGTACTTC. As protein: CSATGHRDYEQYF.

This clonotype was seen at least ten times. CDR3 amino acids: CASSFTSGGPNTGELFF. As DNA, the CDR3 is TGTGCCAGCAGCTTTACTAGCGGGGGGCCGAACACCGGGGAGCTGTTTTTT. The V and J genes are TRBV3-1 and TRBJ2-2; 12 positions match TRBD2. Germline CDR1 reads LGHDT; CDR2 reads YNNKEL (reference sequence). This CDR3 is built from 17 residues. V shed 5 bases and J 0 bases; nucleotides not matched to a gene: 4.

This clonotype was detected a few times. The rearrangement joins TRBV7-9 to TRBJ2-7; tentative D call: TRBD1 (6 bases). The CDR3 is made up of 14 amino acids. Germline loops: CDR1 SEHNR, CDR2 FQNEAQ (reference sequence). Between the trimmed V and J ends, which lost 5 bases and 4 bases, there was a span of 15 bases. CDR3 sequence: CASSLGGHQYEQYF. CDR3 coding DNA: TGTGCCAGCAGCCTAGGGGGACACCAATACGAGCAGTACTTC.

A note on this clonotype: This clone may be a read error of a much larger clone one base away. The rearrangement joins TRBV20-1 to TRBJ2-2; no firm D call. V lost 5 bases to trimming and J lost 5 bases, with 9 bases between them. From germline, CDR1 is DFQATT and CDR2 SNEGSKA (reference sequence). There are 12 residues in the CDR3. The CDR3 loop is CSALQDTGELFF. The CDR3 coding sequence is TGCAGTGCTCTCCAGGATACCGGGGAGCTGTTTTTT.

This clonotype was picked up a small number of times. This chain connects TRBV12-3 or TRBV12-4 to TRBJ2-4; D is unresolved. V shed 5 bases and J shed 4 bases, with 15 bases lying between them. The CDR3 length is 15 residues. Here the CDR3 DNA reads TGTGCCAGCAGTCGGTACGGAGAGGATAAAAACATTCAGTACTTC. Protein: CASSRYGEDKNIQYF.